A selection of T cell receptor beta chains follows, all from one sample in a study of CD8+CD57+ T cells in acquired aplastic anemia. TCRdb ran MiXCR on the reads and lists one entry per CDR3 protein. This sample carries about 180,000 distinct CDR3 sequences, 46% of them seen once, and the ten largest clones take under 3.5%. Specimen: sorted CD4+, CD8+, or CD8+CD57+ T cells (not recorded which) from PBMCs. These receptors were collected from a human donor in good health. The CDR3 runs from the conserved cysteine through the conserved F or W. The order of the fields is CDR3 DNA, CDR3 protein, V gene, clone size, D gene, J gene. D genes are given only for firm matches. For some rows the clone size is stated as once, few or many, or as a class when expanded; others skip it.

CDR3nt: TGTGCCAGCCGGGGGATAGGTTACAATGAGCAGTTCTTC
CDR3aa: CASRGIGYNEQFF
v_gene: TRBV7-9
abundance: .
d_gene: .
j_gene: TRBJ2-1

CDR3nt: TGTGCCTGGAGTGTAGTCCAAAGGGACACTGAAGCTTTCTTT
CDR3aa: CAWSVVQRDTEAFF
v_gene: TRBV30
abundance: .
d_gene: .
j_gene: TRBJ1-1

CDR3nt: TGTGCCAGCAGCTCCGGACAGGGCCGCCTTAACTATGGCTACACCTTC
CDR3aa: CASSSGQGRLNYGYTF
v_gene: TRBV5-4
abundance: many
d_gene: TRBD1
j_gene: TRBJ1-2

CDR3nt: TGCGCCAGCAGTCGTAGAAATGAGCAGTTCTTC
CDR3aa: CASSRRNEQFF
v_gene: TRBV5-1
abundance: many
d_gene: .
j_gene: TRBJ2-1

CDR3nt: TGTGCCAGCAGTGGGACTAGCGGGGTGCATACGCAGTATTTT
CDR3aa: CASSGTSGVHTQYF
v_gene: TRBV6-1
abundance: many
d_gene: TRBD2
j_gene: TRBJ2-3

CDR3nt: TGTGCCAGCAGCCGGGGGGCGGCTCGTAGTGAAGCTTTCTTT
CDR3aa: CASSRGAARSEAFF
v_gene: TRBV5-6
abundance: .
d_gene: .
j_gene: TRBJ1-1

CDR3nt: TGTGCCAGCGGGACTAGCGGGAGTGGGGAGCAGTTCTTC
CDR3aa: CASGTSGSGEQFF
v_gene: TRBV19
abundance: many
d_gene: TRBD2
j_gene: TRBJ2-1

CDR3nt: TGTGCCAGCAGTGAATCTTACAGGGGATTTCAGCCCCAGCATTTT
CDR3aa: CASSESYRGFQPQHF
v_gene: TRBV6-1
abundance: few
d_gene: TRBD1
j_gene: TRBJ1-5

CDR3nt: TGTGCCAGTAGTAGTGAGGGGGTCAATCAGCCCCAGCATTTT
CDR3aa: CASSSEGVNQPQHF
v_gene: TRBV19
abundance: .
d_gene: .
j_gene: TRBJ1-5

CDR3nt: TGTGCCAGCAGCTTAGTTGCATCCTACGAGCAGTACTTC
CDR3aa: CASSLVASYEQYF
v_gene: TRBV7-2
abundance: many
d_gene: .
j_gene: TRBJ2-7

CDR3nt: TGTGCCAGCACTGGTGGGCAGGGGGTCTACAATGAGCAGTTCTTC
CDR3aa: CASTGGQGVYNEQFF
v_gene: TRBV6-2/TRBV6-3
abundance: few
d_gene: TRBD1
j_gene: TRBJ2-1

CDR3nt: TGCAGTGCTAGGCACACAGATACGCAGTATTTT
CDR3aa: CSARHTDTQYF
v_gene: TRBV20-1
abundance: once
d_gene: .
j_gene: TRBJ2-3

CDR3nt: TGTGCCAGCAGCTTAGCGGGTGGTGAAAAACTGTTTTTT
CDR3aa: CASSLAGGEKLFF
v_gene: TRBV7-6
abundance: .
d_gene: .
j_gene: TRBJ1-4

CDR3nt: TGCAGCGTTGCGACAGGGGGATTTAACACTGAAGCTTTCTTT
CDR3aa: CSVATGGFNTEAFF
v_gene: TRBV29-1
abundance: few
d_gene: TRBD1
j_gene: TRBJ1-1

CDR3nt: TGTGCCAGCAGCCGAGGAGACACCGGGGAGCTGTTTTTT
CDR3aa: CASSRGDTGELFF
v_gene: TRBV3-1
abundance: few
d_gene: .
j_gene: TRBJ2-2

CDR3nt: TGCAGTGTTAGAGGGGATGGCGGGAGGGCGGGGAGCACAGATACGCAGTATTTT
CDR3aa: CSVRGDGGRAGSTDTQYF
v_gene: TRBV20-1
abundance: .
d_gene: TRBD2
j_gene: TRBJ2-3

CDR3nt: TGTGCCAGCAGCCAACCGGACCGTGGCGAGCAGTACTTC
CDR3aa: CASSQPDRGEQYF
v_gene: TRBV4-2
abundance: .
d_gene: .
j_gene: TRBJ2-7

CDR3nt: TGTGCCATCAGTGAGGGGCTTGGACAGAACACTGAAGCTTTCTTT
CDR3aa: CAISEGLGQNTEAFF
v_gene: TRBV10-3
abundance: few
d_gene: .
j_gene: TRBJ1-1

CDR3nt: TGTGCCAGCAGTTTACTACCGGATAAGCAGTTCTTC
CDR3aa: CASSLLPDKQFF
v_gene: TRBV28
abundance: few
d_gene: .
j_gene: TRBJ2-1

CDR3nt: TGCAGCGTTGAGATAGACGGACAGCCCCAGCATTTT
CDR3aa: CSVEIDGQPQHF
v_gene: TRBV29-1
abundance: .
d_gene: .
j_gene: TRBJ1-5

CDR3nt: TGTGCCAGCAGTTCCGGGACTAGCGGATTCCGGCAGTACTTC
CDR3aa: CASSSGTSGFRQYF
v_gene: TRBV2
abundance: few
d_gene: TRBD2
j_gene: TRBJ2-5

CDR3nt: TGTGCCAGCAGCTTAGTTTGGGGGGAGCAGTACTTC
CDR3aa: CASSLVWGEQYF
v_gene: TRBV7-3
abundance: .
d_gene: .
j_gene: TRBJ2-7

CDR3nt: TGTGCCAGCAGTTCGGTTAGCGGGAGGCCCAACAATGAGCAGTTCTTC
CDR3aa: CASSSVSGRPNNEQFF
v_gene: TRBV12-3/TRBV12-4
abundance: few
d_gene: TRBD2
j_gene: TRBJ2-1

CDR3nt: TGCGCCAGCATTATGGCGGGAGGCAATGAGCAGTTCTTC
CDR3aa: CASIMAGGNEQFF
v_gene: TRBV10-2
abundance: many
d_gene: TRBD2
j_gene: TRBJ2-1

CDR3nt: TGCAGTGCTTCGGGTCCGCCCCACACTGAAGCTTTCTTT
CDR3aa: CSASGPPHTEAFF
v_gene: TRBV20-1
abundance: many
d_gene: .
j_gene: TRBJ1-1

CDR3nt: TGTGCCAGCAGCTTCTGGGAAATTGACACCGGGGAGCTGTTTTTT
CDR3aa: CASSFWEIDTGELFF
v_gene: TRBV7-9
abundance: many
d_gene: .
j_gene: TRBJ2-2

CDR3nt: TGTGCCAGCAGCGTAAGCAGCCAAGAGACCCAGTACTTC
CDR3aa: CASSVSSQETQYF
v_gene: TRBV9
abundance: .
d_gene: .
j_gene: TRBJ2-5